Each of the 18 T cell receptor beta chains below was sequenced from the same sample in a study of beta chain features in type 1 diabetes. Expressed TCRB transcripts were sequenced, since all the RNA that had been isolated was reverse transcribed. The repertoire was sequenced with immunoSEQ multiplex PCR; TCRdb's copy has only in-frame clones and lacks some. The sample lists fewer than 400,000 clones, under 8.5% occurring once. Sequenced: central memory CD4+ T cells from blood. These receptors came from a woman between 18 and 30 years old in good health.

The V gene is TRBV28, the J gene TRBJ1-1, with 8 bases that match TRBD1. Germline V gene lookup returns CDR1 MDHEN and CDR2 SYDVKM. V lost 5 bases to trimming and J lost 3 bases; unmatched junction nucleotides: 5. This CDR3 region has 14 residues. The CDR3 DNA reads as TGTGCCAGCAGTCTAACAGGGGGTTACACTGAAGCTTTCTTT. As protein: CASSLTGGYTEAFF.

V usage is TRBV7-2 and J usage is TRBJ2-1, with D unclear. The ends were cut back, 3 bases at V and 0 bases at J, with 15 bases in the middle. Germline assignment: CDR1 SGHTA and CDR2 FQGNSA. This CDR3 has 17 residues. CDR3 sequence reads: CASSFTDTSSSYNEQFF. CDR3 nucleotides: TGTGCCAGCAGCTTTACTGACACGTCGAGCTCCTACAATGAGCAGTTCTTC.

The V and J genes are TRBV10-3 and TRBJ1-1; D is uncertain. The CDR3 loop spans 12 amino acids. The V and J ends lost 4 bases and 1 base respectively, with 4 bases between them. CDR1 is ENHRY, CDR2 SYGVKD, per germline. CDR3 bases: TGTGCCATCAGTGGACGGAACACTGAAGCTTTCTTT. Translation: CAISGRNTEAFF.

This clone was seen repeatedly, ten times or more. The rearrangement links TRBV27 to TRBJ2-3; D call uncertain. This CDR3 has 14 amino acids. Germline V gene sequence: CDR1 MNHEY, CDR2 SMNVEV (reference sequence). Trimming removed 9 bases at V and 1 base at J, with 14 bases between. The CDR3 reads CASRTGWRTDTQYF. For the CDR3, the DNA is TGTGCCAGTCGAACCGGCTGGCGCACAGATACGCAGTATTTT.

This clone was seen a few times. V is TRBV11-2 and J is TRBJ2-4; weak D call: TRBD1 (6 bases). V lost 2 bases and J 7 bases, leaving 12 bases between the germline ends. This CDR3 is built from 14 residues. The germline CDR1 and CDR2 sequences are SGHAT and FQNNGV. CDR3 coding DNA: TGTGCCAGCAGCTTAAATCAGAGGGGGAACATTCAGTACTTC. As protein: CASSLNQRGNIQYF.

In its sample, this clone was seen a few times. The rearrangement joins TRBV18 to TRBJ1-1; D might be TRBD1 (5 bases). CDR1 KGHSH and CDR2 LQKENI come from the germline V gene. Between the trimmed V and J ends, which lost 2 bases and 5 bases, there was a span of 12 bases. The CDR3 totals 14 residues. In DNA form, the CDR3 reads TGTGCCAGCTCACCAGAGCAGGGAGCGACTGAAGCTTTCTTT. Translating gives CASSPEQGATEAFF.

This clone was counted only a few times. The chain combines TRBV27 with TRBJ1-1, with D uncertain. There are 14 residues in the CDR3. Deletions cut 8 bases from V and 1 base from J, with 14 bases between. CDR1 and CDR2 (germline): MNHEY, SMNVEV (reference sequence). CDR3 amino acids: CASALRVRNTEAFF. Written as DNA, the CDR3 is TGTGCCAGCGCTTTGCGTGTACGGAACACTGAAGCTTTCTTT.

This clone was counted only a few times. The V gene is TRBV13, the J gene TRBJ2-7; 9 bases line up with TRBD1. V lost 0 bases and J lost 4; bases outside the gene matches: 10. There are 17 residues in the CDR3. The V gene's germline CDR1 is PRHDT and CDR2 FYEKMQ (reference sequence). The CDR3 DNA follows: TGTGCCAGCAGCTTAGGCCTAAGGGACAGGGAACGTTACGAGCAGTACTTC. It specifies CASSLGLRDRERYEQYF.

The chain joins TRBV29-1 to TRBJ2-5, with 10 bases lining up with TRBD2. The CDR3 contains 14 residues. The germline V gene encodes CDR1 SQVTM and CDR2 ANQGSEA. The ends lost 5 bases at V and 3 bases at J; junction bases unmatched: 6. The CDR3 loop reads CSVNSGRQKETQYF. CDR3 coding DNA: TGCAGCGTTAATAGCGGGAGGCAGAAAGAGACCCAGTACTTC.

Comment on this clone: The junction does not match germline at one end; this may be a read error. J is TRBJ2-3 and V is TRBV7-9; tentatively, D is TRBD2 (6 bases). CDR1 and CDR2 from the germline V gene are SEHNR and FQNEAQ (reference sequence). The CDR3 has 16 residues. The CDR3 reads CASSLRTGTGTDMQYF. The CDR3 DNA reads TGTGCCAGCAGCTTACGAACCGGGACTGGCACAGATATGCAGTATTTT. Full variable domain (remainder filled in from reference TRBV7-9 and TRBJ2-3): DTGVSQNPRHKITKRGQNVTFRCDPISEHNRLYWYRQTLGQGPEFLTYFQNEAQLEKSRLLSDRFSAERPKGSFSTLEIQRTEQGDSAMYLCASSLRTGTGTDMQYFGPGTRLTVL.

This chain uses TRBV28 with TRBJ1-3; weak D call: TRBD1 (5 bases). V shed 4 bases and J shed 4 bases, with 17 bases lying between them. The germline V gene has CDR1 MDHEN and CDR2 SYDVKM. The CDR3 covers 16 residues. Written as DNA, the CDR3 is TGTGCCAGCAGTTCCTCTGCAGGGTTTGCGGGAAACACCATATATTTT. It yields the protein CASSSSAGFAGNTIYF.

In the case of this clone: One base away lies a much larger clone, so this may be a sequencing read error. The chain joins TRBV29-1 to TRBJ2-5, with TRBD1 identical over 8 bases. The V and J ends lost 7 bases and 5 bases, in that order; junction bases with no gene match: 9. Germline-derived CDR1 and CDR2 are SQVTM and ANQGSEA. CDR3 length: 13 amino acids. This CDR3 reads CSGNRGCGETQYF. The CDR3 nucleotides are TGCAGCGGAAACAGGGGGTGCGGGGAGACCCAGTACTTC. Full variable domain (missing parts from reference TRBV29-1 and TRBJ2-5): SAVISQKPSRDICQRGTSLTIQCQVDSQVTMMFWYRQQPGQSLTLIATANQGSEATYESGFVIDKFPISRPNLTFSTLTVSNMSPEDSSIYLCSGNRGCGETQYFGPGTRLLVL.

A few counts support this clone. The chain links TRBV4-3 to TRBJ1-5, with TRBD1 as a possible D gene (5 bases). The CDR3 is 16 residues long. CDR1 and CDR2 (germline): LGHNA, YSLEER. Trimming took 0 bases from V and 2 from J, leaving 11 bases between them. CDR3 in amino acids: CASSQDSGRGNQPQHF. The DNA for the CDR3 is TGCGCCAGCAGCCAAGATTCGGGCAGGGGCAATCAGCCCCAGCATTTT.

A few counts support this clone. The rearrangement joins TRBV18 to TRBJ2-7; 9 nucleotides align to TRBD2. The CDR3 is 16 amino acids. Germline V gene data show CDR1 as KGHSH and CDR2 as LQKENI. V was clipped by 4 bases and J by 0 bases; unmatched bases: 7. CDR3: CASSLLSGRSSYEQYF. The CDR3 nucleotides are TGTGCCAGCTCACTGCTAAGCGGGAGGAGCTCCTACGAGCAGTACTTC.

This clone appeared a few times. The rearrangement joins TRBV5-6 to TRBJ2-4, with 7 bases aligning to TRBD1. This CDR3 has 14 residues. V trimming: 3 bases; J trimming: 8 bases; junction bases outside the gene matches: 8. Germline-derived CDR1 and CDR2 are SGHDT and YYEEEE. The CDR3 nucleotides are TGTGCCAGCAGCTCGTCCCGTCAGGGGGACATTCAGTACTTC. Amino acid sequence: CASSSSRQGDIQYF. The full variable domain, with the rest looked up from reference TRBV5-6 and TRBJ2-4, is DAGVTQSPTHLIKTRGQQVTLRCSPKSGHDTVSWYQQALGQGPQFIFQYYEEEERQRGNFPDRFSGHQFPNYSSELNVNALLLGDSALYLCASSSSRQGDIQYFGAGTRLSVL.

Only a few counts were recorded for this clone. The chain recombines TRBV20-1 with TRBJ2-5; D gene unclear. Per germline, CDR1 DFQATT and CDR2 SNEGSKA (reference sequence). The CDR3 runs to 10 residues. V was cut by 4 bases and J by 11 bases, with 11 bases left in between. The CDR3 sequence: CSANPTNQYF. The CDR3 coding sequence is TGCAGTGCTAACCCGACAAATCAGTACTTC.

The chain links TRBV6-5 to TRBJ2-5; D may be TRBD2 (5 bases). The CDR3 runs 13 residues. V was pared by 6 bases and J by 3 bases, with 11 bases between. CDR1 is MNHEY and CDR2 is SVGAGI in the germline V gene. The CDR3 nucleotides are TGTGCCAGCAGCACGGACTTTAAAGAGACCCAGTACTTC. It codes for CASSTDFKETQYF.

The chain combines TRBV29-1 with TRBJ2-5; possible D gene TRBD1, 7 bases. The ends were cut back, 6 bases at V and 5 bases at J, with 16 bases in the middle. This CDR3 has 13 residues. Germline V gene data show CDR1 as SQVTM and CDR2 as ANQGSEA. As DNA, the CDR3 is TGCAGCGTGGGGCAGGGGGGCGGGGAGACCCAGTACTTC. Its translation: CSVGQGGGETQYF.